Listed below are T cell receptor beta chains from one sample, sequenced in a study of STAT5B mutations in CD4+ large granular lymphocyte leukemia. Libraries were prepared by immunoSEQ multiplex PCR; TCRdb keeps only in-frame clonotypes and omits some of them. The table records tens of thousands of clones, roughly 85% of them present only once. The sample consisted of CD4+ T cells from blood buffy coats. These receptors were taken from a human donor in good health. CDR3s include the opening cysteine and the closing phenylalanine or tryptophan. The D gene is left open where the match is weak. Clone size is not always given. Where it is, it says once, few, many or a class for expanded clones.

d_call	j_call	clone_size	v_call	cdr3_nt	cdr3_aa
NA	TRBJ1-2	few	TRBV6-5	TGTGCCAGCAGTTATACAGGGTCAAGGGGCTACACCTTC	CASSYTGSRGYTF
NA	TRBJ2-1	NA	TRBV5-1	TGCGCCAGCAGACTCGACAGGAGCTCCTACAATGAGCAGTTCTTC	CASRLDRSSYNEQFF
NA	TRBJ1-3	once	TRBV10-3	TGTGCCATCAGTGAAGTAACGGCTGGAAACACCATATATTTT	CAISEVTAGNTIYF
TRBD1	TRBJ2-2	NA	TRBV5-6	TGTGCCAGCAGCTTGAGGACAGGCTCGAACACCGGGGAGCTGTTTTTT	CASSLRTGSNTGELFF
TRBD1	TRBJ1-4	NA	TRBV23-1	TGCGCCAGCAGCCGACACACCAGGGGGAACCTCGCAACTAATGAAAAACTGTTTTTT	CASSRHTRGNLATNEKLFF
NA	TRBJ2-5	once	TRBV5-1	TGCGCCAGCAGTTCCCAACCGAGCAGGGGAGAGACCCAGTACTTC	CASSSQPSRGETQYF
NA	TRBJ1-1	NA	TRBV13	TGTGCCAGCAGCTTAGGAGGCAGGGATAATGAAGCTTTCTTT	CASSLGGRDNEAFF
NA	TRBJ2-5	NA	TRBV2	TGTGCCAGCAGTGAATTGGGGGGCGAGACCCAGTACTTC	CASSELGGETQYF
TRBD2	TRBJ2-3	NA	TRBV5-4	TGTGCCAGCATCCCCGGGACTAGAGGGTTGGGAGATACGCAGTATTTT	CASIPGTRGLGDTQYF
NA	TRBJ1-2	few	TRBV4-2	TGTGCCAGCAGCCAAGGTGCTACGGACTCTAACTATGGCTACACCTTC	CASSQGATDSNYGYTF
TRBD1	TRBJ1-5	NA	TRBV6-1	TGTGCCAGCAACCCGACAGGGGGAGAGCCCCAGCATTTT	CASNPTGGEPQHF
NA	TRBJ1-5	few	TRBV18	TGTGCCAGCTCACTTCGGGAGAGCAATCAGCCCCAGCATTTT	CASSLRESNQPQHF
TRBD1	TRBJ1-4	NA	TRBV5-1	TGCGCCAGCACCGGACAGGGAAATGAAAAACTGTTTTTT	CASTGQGNEKLFF
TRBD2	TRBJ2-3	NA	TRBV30	TGTGCCTGGAGTGTAGCGGGGGGGCACCCGGATACGCAGTATTTT	CAWSVAGGHPDTQYF
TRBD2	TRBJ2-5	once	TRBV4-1	TGCGCCAGCAGCCAAGATTACAGCGGGGGGCAAGAGACCCAGTACTTC	CASSQDYSGGQETQYF
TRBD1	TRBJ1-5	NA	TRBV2	TGTGCCAGCAGCCCACAGGGGCTGGGTCAGCCCCAGCATTTT	CASSPQGLGQPQHF
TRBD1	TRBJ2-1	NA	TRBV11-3	TGTGCCAGCAGCTTATTGGGACAGGGTATCCATGAGCAGTTCTTC	CASSLLGQGIHEQFF
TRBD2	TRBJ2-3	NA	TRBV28	TGTGCCAGCAGCAGGGGGCTAGCGGGGGGTTATACGCAGTATTTT	CASSRGLAGGYTQYF
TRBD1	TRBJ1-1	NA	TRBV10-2	TGCGCCAGCACCACCAGGGGGAGGGACACTGAAGCTTTCTTT	CASTTRGRDTEAFF
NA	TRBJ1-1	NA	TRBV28	TGTGCCAGCAGGGACCGGGAGAAAGCTTTCTTT	CASRDREKAFF
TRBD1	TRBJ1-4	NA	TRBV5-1	TGCGCCAGCAACTCCGGGGGACAGGGGGCTGAAAAACTGTTTTTT	CASNSGGQGAEKLFF
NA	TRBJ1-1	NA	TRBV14	TGTGCCAGCAGCCCAGAACTTCTCAGGGCCACTGAAGCTTTCTTT	CASSPELLRATEAFF
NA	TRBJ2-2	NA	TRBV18	TGTGCCAGCTCACCACAGCACGCGAACACCGGGGAGCTGTTTTTT	CASSPQHANTGELFF
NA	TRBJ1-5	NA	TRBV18	TGTGCCAGCTCACCACTCCAGGGAGAAGCTCAGCCCCAGCATTTT	CASSPLQGEAQPQHF
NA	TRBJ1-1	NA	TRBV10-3	TGTGCCATCAGTGAGTCGAAAGCCCTGCCGGGAGCTTTCTTT	CAISESKALPGAFF
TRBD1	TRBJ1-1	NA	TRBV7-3	TGTGCCAGCAGCTTACGGCCGCAGGGGGGGGGAGCTTTCTTT	CASSLRPQGGGAFF
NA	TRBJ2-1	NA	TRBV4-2	TGTGCCAGCAGCCAAGTGTCGGGTGAGCAGTTCTTC	CASSQVSGEQFF
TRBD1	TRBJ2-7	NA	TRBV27	TGTGCCAGCAGGATAGGACAGGGGAGTTACGAGCAGTACTTC	CASRIGQGSYEQYF
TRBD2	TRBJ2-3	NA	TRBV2	TGTGCCAGCAGTGAAGGTGGGGGTACTAGCGGCACAGATACGCAGTATTTT	CASSEGGGTSGTDTQYF
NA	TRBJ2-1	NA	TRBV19	TGTGCCAGTAGTATTTCCCAGGGGCCCCACAATGAGCAGTTCTTC	CASSISQGPHNEQFF
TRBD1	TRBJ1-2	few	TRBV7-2	TGTGCCAGCAGCTTAGAGGGACAGGGGAACTATGGCTACACCTTC	CASSLEGQGNYGYTF
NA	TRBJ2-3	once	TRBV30	TGTGCCTGGAGTGTACAGGCGGGGTCCACAGATACGCAGTATTTT	CAWSVQAGSTDTQYF
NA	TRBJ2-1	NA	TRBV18	TGTGCCAGCTCACCACCGAGGGGAACAGGGATCAATGAGCAGTTCTTC	CASSPPRGTGINEQFF
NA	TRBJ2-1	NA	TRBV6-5	TGTGCCAGCAGTTACTCGTGGGGCTACCAGTTCTTC	CASSYSWGYQFF
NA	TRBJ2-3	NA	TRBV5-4	TGTGCCAGCAGCTTGGGAGGGTCGGATACGCAGTATTTT	CASSLGGSDTQYF
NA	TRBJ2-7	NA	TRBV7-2	TGTGCCAGCAGCTTCCGGGACGGCTCCTACGAGCAGTACTTC	CASSFRDGSYEQYF
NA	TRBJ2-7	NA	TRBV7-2	TGTGCCAGCAGTCCGGGACTCTCCGTTACCTACGAGCAGTACTTC	CASSPGLSVTYEQYF
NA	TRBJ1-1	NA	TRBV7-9	TGTGCCAGCAGCTTAGCGTGGAACACTGAAGCTTTCTTT	CASSLAWNTEAFF
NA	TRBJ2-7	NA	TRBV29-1	TGCAGCGTTGATCGCCACGACGGGCAGTACTTC	CSVDRHDGQYF
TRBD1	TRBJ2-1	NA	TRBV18	TGTGCCAGCTCACGTAGGGGACAGGGTAGGGATGAGCAGTTCTTC	CASSRRGQGRDEQFF
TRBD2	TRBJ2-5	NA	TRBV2	TGTGCCAGCAGGAGACTAGCGGGGGGGCCGAGAGAGACCCAGTACTTC	CASRRLAGGPRETQYF
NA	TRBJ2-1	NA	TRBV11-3	TGTGCCAGCAGCTTTCAGAGCTCCTACAATGAGCAGTTCTTC	CASSFQSSYNEQFF
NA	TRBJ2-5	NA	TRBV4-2	TGTGCCAGCAGCCAAGAGGAGGTAACCTTCGAGACCCAGTACTTC	CASSQEEVTFETQYF
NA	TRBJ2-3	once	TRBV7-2	TGTGCCAGCAGCGCAGGGACTGCCAGGGCGCAGTATTTT	CASSAGTARAQYF
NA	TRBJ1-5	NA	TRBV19	TGTGCCAGTAGTATCCGTAGGGATAGCAATCAGCCCCAGCATTTT	CASSIRRDSNQPQHF
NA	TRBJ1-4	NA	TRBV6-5	TGTGCCAGCAGTTACTCGGACAAACTCGGCGGAAAACTGTTTTTT	CASSYSDKLGGKLFF
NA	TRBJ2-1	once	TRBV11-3	TGTGCCAGCAGCTTAGCAAGTTACAATGAGCAGTTCTTC	CASSLASYNEQFF
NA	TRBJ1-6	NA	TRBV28	NA	CASSSSRTGNNSPLHF
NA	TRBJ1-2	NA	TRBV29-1	TGCAGCGCTTCGCGGGGGGCGGCCTTCAACTATGGCTACACCTTC	CSASRGAAFNYGYTF
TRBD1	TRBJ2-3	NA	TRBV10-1	TGCGCCAGCAGTGTAGGGGGCACCACAGATACGCAGTATTTT	CASSVGGTTDTQYF
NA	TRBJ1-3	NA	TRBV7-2	TGTGCCAGCAGCGCGGACACGGCAGGAAACACCATATATTTT	CASSADTAGNTIYF
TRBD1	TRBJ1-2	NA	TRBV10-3	TGTGCCATCAGACCCGACAGGGGAGAGGGCTATGGCTACACCTTC	CAIRPDRGEGYGYTF
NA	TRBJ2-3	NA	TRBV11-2	TGTGCCAGCAGCTTAGGTTATGATACGCAGTATTTT	CASSLGYDTQYF
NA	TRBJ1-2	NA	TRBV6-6	TGTGCCAGCAGTCCCCAGACAGACTCGGGCTACACCTTC	CASSPQTDSGYTF